This TCR beta chain was observed in a study of blood T cell repertoires in COVID-19. Study as a whole: Material from acute and convalescent COVID-19 was sourced from the United States, Italy and Spain. T cells, B-cell-depleted T cells, or PBMCs provided the cDNA or gDNA that served as material.

CDR3 length: 15 amino acids. Trimming cost V 0 bases and J 6 bases, with 12 bases left between them. Germline V gene lookup returns CDR1 LNHNV and CDR2 YYDKDF (reference sequence). Generated by immunoSEQ multiplex PCR, the TCRdb table keeps only in-frame clones and is missing some. This sample yields 300,000 or so clones, of which about 88% are seen a single time; roughly 1.3% belongs to the top ten. Material: peripheral blood. The chain recombines TRBV15 with TRBJ1-5, with TRBD1 as a possible D gene (6 bases). The TCR sequence derives from a man in his sixties or seventies with acute or convalescent COVID-19. The chain's CDR3 is CATSRDSGAGQPQHF. CDR3 DNA: TGTGCCACCAGCAGAGATTCAGGGGCCGGTCAGCCCCAGCATTTT.